This TCR beta chain was sequenced for a study of blood T cell repertoires in COVID-19. At the level of the study: Donors in the United States, Italy and Spain gave samples during acute or convalescent COVID-19. Sources were T cells, B-cell-depleted T cells, or PBMCs; the material itself was cDNA or gDNA.

This clone was counted once. Authors' analysis steps: Counts of nucleated cells, estimated from reference gene primer amplification, were obtained. Profiled with immunoSEQ multiplex PCR; TCRdb holds only in-frame clones, not every one. The DNA was the basis for D and trimming; V, J and clone size are from that table. This sample yields roughly 120,000 clones, of which over 75% are seen a single time; roughly 10% belongs to the top ten. The sequenced sample was peripheral blood. This receptor was taken from an elderly man with acute or convalescent COVID-19.

CDR3 sequence reads: CASSPVGTGTNEQFF. CDR3 sequence (DNA): TGTGCCAGCAGTCCGGTGGGGACAGGGACAAATGAGCAGTTCTTC. V is TRBV6-5 and J is TRBJ2-1, with 9 nucleotides matching TRBD1. Germline CDR1 is MNHEY and CDR2 is SVGAGI. The ends lost 5 bases at V and 7 bases at J; junction bases unmatched: 9. The CDR3 length is 15 residues.